Reported below is one TCR beta chain. These data are taken from a study of blood T cell repertoires in COVID-19. Sequencing used immunoSEQ multiplex PCR; TCRdb keeps in-frame clones, though not all of them. The repertoire includes 150,000 to 200,000 clones, about 86% of them detected once, and roughly 7% sits in the top ten. The source material was peripheral blood. The clonotype comes from a man in his fifties with active or convalescent COVID-19.

The DNA for the CDR3 is TGTGCCAGCAGCGTATTGGCTGGCGAGCAGTTCTTC. It yields the protein CASSVLAGEQFF. The J gene is TRBJ2-1, the V gene TRBV9; no definite D call. V was shortened by 1 base and J by 10 bases, with 9 bases between the two germline ends. Germline V lookup: CDR1 SGDLS, CDR2 YYNGEE. This CDR3 has 12 residues. Supplemented by reference TRBV9 and TRBJ2-1, the full variable domain reads DSGVTQTPKHLITATGQRVTLRCSPRSGDLSVYWYQQSLDQGLQFLIQYYNGEERAKGNILERFSAQQFPDLHSELNLSSLELGDSALYFCASSVLAGEQFFGPGTRLTVL.